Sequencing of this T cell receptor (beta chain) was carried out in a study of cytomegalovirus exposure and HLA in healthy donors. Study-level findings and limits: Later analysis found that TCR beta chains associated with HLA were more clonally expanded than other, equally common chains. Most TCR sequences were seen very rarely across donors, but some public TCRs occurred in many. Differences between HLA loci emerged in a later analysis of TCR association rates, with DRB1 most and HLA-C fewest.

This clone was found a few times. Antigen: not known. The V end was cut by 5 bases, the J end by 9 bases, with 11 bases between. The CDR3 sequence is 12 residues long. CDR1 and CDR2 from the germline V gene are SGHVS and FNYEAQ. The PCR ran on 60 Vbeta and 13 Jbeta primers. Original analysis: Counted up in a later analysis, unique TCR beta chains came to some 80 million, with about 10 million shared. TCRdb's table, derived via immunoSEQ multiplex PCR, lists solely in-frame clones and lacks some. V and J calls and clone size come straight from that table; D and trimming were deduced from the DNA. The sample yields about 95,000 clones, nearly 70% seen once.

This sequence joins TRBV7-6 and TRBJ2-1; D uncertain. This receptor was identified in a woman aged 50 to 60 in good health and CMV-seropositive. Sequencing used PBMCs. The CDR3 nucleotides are TGTGCCAGCAGCCAGCCTCGCGGTGAGCAGTTCTTC. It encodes CASSQPRGEQFF.